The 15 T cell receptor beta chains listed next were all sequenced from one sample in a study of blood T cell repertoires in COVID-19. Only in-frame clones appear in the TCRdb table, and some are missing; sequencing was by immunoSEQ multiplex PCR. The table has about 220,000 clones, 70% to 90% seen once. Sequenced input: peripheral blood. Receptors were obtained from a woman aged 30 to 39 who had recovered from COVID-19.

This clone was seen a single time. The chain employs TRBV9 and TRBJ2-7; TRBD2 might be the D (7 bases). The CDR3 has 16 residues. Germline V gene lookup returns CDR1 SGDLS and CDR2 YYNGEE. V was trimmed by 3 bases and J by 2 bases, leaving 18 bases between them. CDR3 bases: TGTGCCAGCAGCGCAGAGGGGGGGACGGCTACCTACGAGCAGTACTTC. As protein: CASSAEGGTATYEQYF.

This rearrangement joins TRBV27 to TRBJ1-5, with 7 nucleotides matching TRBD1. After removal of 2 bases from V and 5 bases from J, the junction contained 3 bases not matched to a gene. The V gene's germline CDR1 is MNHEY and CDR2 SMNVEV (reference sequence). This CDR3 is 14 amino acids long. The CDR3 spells CASSLRTGDQPQHF. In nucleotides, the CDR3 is TGTGCCAGCAGTTTAAGAACAGGGGATCAGCCCCAGCATTTT.

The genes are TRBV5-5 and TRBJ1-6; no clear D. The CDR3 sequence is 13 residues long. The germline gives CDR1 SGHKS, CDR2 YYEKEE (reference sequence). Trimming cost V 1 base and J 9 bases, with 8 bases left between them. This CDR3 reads CASSLRDRSPLHF. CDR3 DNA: TGTGCCAGCAGCTTGCGGGATCGTTCACCCCTCCACTTT.

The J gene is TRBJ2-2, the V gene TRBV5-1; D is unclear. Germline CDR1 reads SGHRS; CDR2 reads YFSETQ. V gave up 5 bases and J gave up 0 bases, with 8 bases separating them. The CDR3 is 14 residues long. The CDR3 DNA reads TGCGCCAGCAGGCTGGCCACGAACACCGGGGAGCTGTTTTTT. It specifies CASRLATNTGELFF.

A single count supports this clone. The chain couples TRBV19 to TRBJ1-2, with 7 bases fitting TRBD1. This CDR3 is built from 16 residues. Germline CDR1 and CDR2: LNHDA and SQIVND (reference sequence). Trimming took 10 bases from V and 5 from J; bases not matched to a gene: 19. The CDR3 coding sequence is TGTGCCACCTTACCCACAACAGGGGATGGGGATTATGGCTACACCTTC. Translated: CATLPTTGDGDYGYTF. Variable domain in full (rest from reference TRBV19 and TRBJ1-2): DGGITQSPKYLFRKEGQNVTLSCEQNLNHDAMYWYRQDPGQGLRLIYYSQIVNDFQKGDIAEGYSVSREKKESFPLTVTSAQKNPTAFYLCATLPTTGDGDYGYTFGSGTRLTVV.

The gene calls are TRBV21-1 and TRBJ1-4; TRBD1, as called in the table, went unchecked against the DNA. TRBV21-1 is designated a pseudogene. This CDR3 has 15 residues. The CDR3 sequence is CASSRLGPANEKLFF. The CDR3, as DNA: TGTGCCAGCAGCCGTCTGGGGCCGGCTAATGAAAAACTGTTTTTT.

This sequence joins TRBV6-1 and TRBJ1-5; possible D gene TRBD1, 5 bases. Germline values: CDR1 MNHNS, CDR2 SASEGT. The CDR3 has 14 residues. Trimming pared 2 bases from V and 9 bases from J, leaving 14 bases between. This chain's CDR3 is CASSERVRGVPQHF. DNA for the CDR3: TGTGCCAGCAGTGAAAGGGTTCGGGGGGTGCCCCAGCATTTT.

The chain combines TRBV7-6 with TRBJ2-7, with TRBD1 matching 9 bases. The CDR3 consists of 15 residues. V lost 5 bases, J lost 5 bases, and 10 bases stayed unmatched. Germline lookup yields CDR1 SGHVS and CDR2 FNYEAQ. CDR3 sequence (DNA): TGTGCCAGCAGCCCATCGGGGACAGGGATAAACGAGCAGTACTTC. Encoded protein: CASSPSGTGINEQYF.

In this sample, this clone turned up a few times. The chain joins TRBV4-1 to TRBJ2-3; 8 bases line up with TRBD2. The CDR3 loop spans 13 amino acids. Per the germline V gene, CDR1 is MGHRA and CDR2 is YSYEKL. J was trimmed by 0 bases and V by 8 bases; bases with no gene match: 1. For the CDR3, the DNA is TGCGCCAGCCAGCGGGGGAGCACAGATACGCAGTATTTT. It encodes CASQRGSTDTQYF.

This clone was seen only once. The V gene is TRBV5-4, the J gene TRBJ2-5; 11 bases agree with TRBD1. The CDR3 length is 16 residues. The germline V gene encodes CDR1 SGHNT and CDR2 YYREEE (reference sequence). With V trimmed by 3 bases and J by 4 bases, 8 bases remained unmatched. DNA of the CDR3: TGTGCCAGCAGCTGGAGGACAGGGGGCGAAGGAGAGACCCAGTACTTC. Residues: CASSWRTGGEGETQYF. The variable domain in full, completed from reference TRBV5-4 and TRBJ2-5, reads ETGVTQSPTHLIKTRGQQVTLRCSSQSGHNTVSWYQQALGQGPQFIFQYYREEENGRGNFPPRFSGLQFPNYSSELNVNALELDDSALYLCASSWRTGGEGETQYFGPGTRLLVL.

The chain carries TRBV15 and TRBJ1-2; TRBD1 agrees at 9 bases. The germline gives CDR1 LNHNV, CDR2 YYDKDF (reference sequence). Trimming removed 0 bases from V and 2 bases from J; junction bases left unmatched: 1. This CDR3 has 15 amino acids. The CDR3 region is CATSREGQGNYGYTF. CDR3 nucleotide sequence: TGTGCCACCAGCAGAGAGGGACAGGGAAACTATGGCTACACCTTC.

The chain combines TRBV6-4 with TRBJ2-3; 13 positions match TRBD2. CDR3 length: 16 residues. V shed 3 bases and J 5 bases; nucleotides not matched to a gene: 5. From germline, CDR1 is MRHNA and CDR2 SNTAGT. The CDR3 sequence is CASSEFGTSGEDTQYF. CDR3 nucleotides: TGTGCCAGCAGTGAATTCGGGACTAGCGGGGAAGATACGCAGTATTTT.

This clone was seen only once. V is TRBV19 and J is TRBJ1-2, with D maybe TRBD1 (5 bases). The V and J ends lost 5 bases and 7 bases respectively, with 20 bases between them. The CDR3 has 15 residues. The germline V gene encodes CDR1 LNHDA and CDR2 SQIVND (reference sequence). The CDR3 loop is CASSLRDFPRGGYTF. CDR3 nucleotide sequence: TGTGCCAGTAGTCTCAGGGACTTCCCCCGGGGTGGCTACACCTTC.

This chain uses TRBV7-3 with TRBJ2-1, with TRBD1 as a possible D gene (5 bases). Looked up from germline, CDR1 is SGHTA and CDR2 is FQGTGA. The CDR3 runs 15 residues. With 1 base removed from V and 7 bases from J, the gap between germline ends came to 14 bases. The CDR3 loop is CASSLRSGKMNEQFF. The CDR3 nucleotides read TGTGCCAGCAGCTTAAGGTCAGGGAAAATGAATGAGCAGTTCTTC.

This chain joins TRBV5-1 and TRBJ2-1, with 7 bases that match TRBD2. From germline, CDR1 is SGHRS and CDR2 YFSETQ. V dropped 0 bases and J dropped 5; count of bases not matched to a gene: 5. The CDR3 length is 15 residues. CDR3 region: CASSLAGGSNNEQFF. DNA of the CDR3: TGCGCCAGCAGCTTGGCCGGCGGGAGTAACAATGAGCAGTTCTTC. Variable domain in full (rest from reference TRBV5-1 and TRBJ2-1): KAGVTQTPRYLIKTRGQQVTLSCSPISGHRSVSWYQQTPGQGLQFLFEYFSETQRNKGNFPGRFSGRQFSNSRSEMNVSTLELGDSALYLCASSLAGGSNNEQFFGPGTRLTVL.